This T cell receptor beta chain was sequenced for a study of CXCR3-negative and CXCR3-positive naive CD8 T cells. Carrying UMI labels, the TRB cDNA libraries were prepared through 5' RACE. TCRdb derives one entry per CDR3 protein from the 5' RACE reads, leaving out DNA. The sample totals over 50,000 distinct CDR3 sequences. The CDR3 totals 17 residues. In germline, CDR1 is SGDLS, CDR2 YYNGEE. With respect to this clonotype: Its specificity is not known.

Study-wide points: Both naive subsets, CXCR3-negative and CXCR3-positive, displayed similar TRBV-TRBJ usage, unlike memory cells. Compared with CXCR3-negative naive cells, CXCR3-positive naive cells showed more hydrophobic TRB CDR3s.

V is TRBV9 and J is TRBJ1-2; there is no DNA to check the TCRdb D call of TRBD1. Sequencing input: naive CXCR3+ CD8+ T cells from blood. Subset given: CD45RO-CCR7+CD27+CD95- naive CD8+ T cells expressing CXCR3 (TNR3+). This receptor was obtained from a human donor in good health. Some clones in this sample may be carry-over from other donors' samples. CDR3 residues: CASSASNPLDRGNGYTF.